These 22 T cell receptor beta chains were all obtained from the same sample, sequenced in a study of T cell clonality in common variable immunodeficiency. The data were produced by immunoSEQ multiplex PCR, yet TCRdb's version contains in-frame clones alone and is incomplete. The sample yields 50,000 to 70,000 clones, without any singletons. Sequencing input: peripheral blood mononuclear cells. These receptors were collected from a person aged 18 to 75 in good health.

The table lists this clone with many counts. The read is 3 residues too short to cover the CDR3 end, so that end is filled in from the germline J gene. The rearrangement uses TRBV20-1 and TRBJ2-3; 7 bases are shared with TRBD2. With V trimmed by 1 base and J by 1 base, 2 bases remained unmatched. Germline CDR1 DFQATT, CDR2 SNEGSKA (reference sequence). The CDR3 has 14 residues. This CDR3 reads CSARGGGGTDTQYF. CDR3 DNA (partial): TGCAGTGCTAGAGGTGGGGGGGGCACAGATACG.

This clone was seen ten or more times. Read sequence stops 3 residues before the CDR3 end, and the germline J gene provides the missing end. V and J are TRBV23-1 and TRBJ1-2; D possibly corresponds to TRBD1 (5 bases). TRBV23-1 carries the ORF label, with uncertain function. Trimming stripped 6 bases from V and 5 bases from J, with 28 bases between. The CDR3 length is 18 residues. CDR3 DNA (partial): TGCGCCAGCAGCCGTCAATCTCAGGAATGGGGAACAGGATATGGC. It is translated as CASSRQSQEWGTGYG. The entire CDR3 reads CASSRQSQEWGTGYGYTF.

This clone was counted many times. The read stops 3 residues short of the end of the CDR3; the missing end is completed from the germline J gene. The V call is TRBV19, the J call TRBJ2-5; D is possibly TRBD2 (6 bases). Trimming stripped 5 bases from V and 4 bases from J, with 11 bases between. There are 13 residues in the CDR3. Germline CDR1 reads LNHDA; CDR2 reads SQIVND (reference sequence). The part of the CDR3 DNA that was read is TGTGCCAGTAGTCGAAGGGGAGGAGAGACC. Protein: CASSRRGGET. In full, the CDR3 reads CASSRRGGETQYF.

This clone came up many times. The CDR3 goes on 3 residues after the read ends, and that part is filled in from the germline J gene. The chain couples TRBV6-2 or TRBV6-3 to TRBJ1-6; 7 nucleotides match TRBD1. Germline lookup yields CDR1 MNHEY and CDR2 SVGEGT. V trimming: 5 bases; J trimming: 7 bases; junction bases outside the gene matches: 11. The CDR3 consists of 16 residues. The sequenced CDR3 bases are TGTGCCAGCAGTCTAACCCCGGGACAGTCGAATTCACCC. Residues: CASSLTPGQSNSP. The entire CDR3 reads CASSLTPGQSNSPLHF.

This clone was seen at least ten times. The CDR3 goes on 3 residues after the read ends, and that part is filled in from the germline J gene. The V and J genes are TRBV7-3 and TRBJ2-1, with D possibly matching TRBD2 (5 bases). V was shortened by 5 bases and J by 8 bases, with 13 bases between the two germline ends. The germline CDR1 and CDR2 sequences are SGHTA and FQGTGA. This CDR3 region has 13 residues. CDR3 in amino acids: CASSPPDGDEQFF. CDR3 DNA (partial): TGTGCCAGCAGCCCCCCAGACGGGGATGAG.

At least ten counts were recorded for this clone. Read sequence stops 3 residues before the CDR3 end, and the germline J gene provides the missing end. The V gene is TRBV5-1, the J gene TRBJ1-1; no clear D gene. The CDR3 has 14 residues. CDR1 is SGHRS and CDR2 is YFSETQ in the germline V gene. With 4 bases removed from V and 5 bases from J, the gap between germline ends came to 15 bases. The covered CDR3 bases are TGCGCCAGCAGCACGGTCCCACGAGGGACTGAA. It yields the protein CASSTVPRGTE. The whole CDR3 protein reads CASSTVPRGTEAFF.

Ten or more counts support this clone. With the read ending 3 residues before the CDR3 end, the germline J gene is used to fill in that end. This chain uses TRBV20-1 with TRBJ1-6; D remains ambiguous. Germline-derived CDR1 and CDR2 are DFQATT and SNEGSKA (reference sequence). Trimming pared 2 bases from V and 2 bases from J, leaving 13 bases between. The CDR3 runs to 16 residues. CDR3 region: CSARHSGKPYNSPLHF. CDR3 bases read: TGCAGTGCTAGACATAGCGGGAAGCCCTATAATTCACCC.

This clone was seen a handful of times. The read falls 3 residues short of the CDR3 end, and the missing part is taken from the germline J gene. This chain connects TRBV6-2 or TRBV6-3 to TRBJ2-1, with TRBD2 identical over 7 bases. The CDR3 is 15 residues long. Germline-derived CDR1 and CDR2 are MNHEY and SVGEGT. With 2 bases clipped from V and 2 bases from J, the junction kept 3 bases outside the gene matches. The CDR3 protein is CASSYAGVTYNEQFF. The part of the CDR3 DNA that was read is TGTGCCAGCAGTTACGCGGGAGTAACCTACAATGAG.

In this sample, this clone turned up many times. Coverage ceases 3 residues before the CDR3 finishes, and the germline J gene fills in the end. The chain joins TRBV18 to TRBJ2-2; D is uncertain. This CDR3 is built from 15 residues. The germline V gene has CDR1 KGHSH and CDR2 LQKENI. The CDR3 is CASSPDTSVGEKLFF. CDR3 DNA, as far as it was read: TGTGCCAGCTCACCCGACACCTCCGTGGGTGAAAAG.

In its sample, this clone was seen many times. The read terminates 3 residues before the CDR3 end, so the remaining end is supplied by the germline J gene. The rearrangement uses TRBV6-2 or TRBV6-3 and TRBJ1-1; 12 bases are shared with TRBD1. Germline V gives CDR1 MNHEY, CDR2 SVGEGT. This CDR3 is 13 amino acids long. Partial CDR3 DNA: TGTGCCAGCAGGCGAGGGACAGGGGGCGAA. This codes for CASRRGTGGE. The complete CDR3 sequence is CASRRGTGGEAFF.

At least ten counts were recorded for this clone. Read sequence stops 3 residues before the CDR3 end, and the germline J gene provides the missing end. This chain uses TRBV6-1 with TRBJ2-7, with a weak D call TRBD2 (7 bases). Between the trimmed V and J ends, which lost 0 bases and 4 bases, there was a span of 13 bases. Germline V lookup: CDR1 MNHNS, CDR2 SASEGT. The CDR3 covers 15 residues. CDR3: CASSEAQGGGYEQYF. The DNA read from the CDR3 is TGTGCCAGCAGTGAAGCGCAGGGAGGGGGATACGAG.

The sample holds many counts of this clone. The observed sequence ends 3 residues before the CDR3 terminus, with the missing tail filled in from the germline J gene. The chain uses TRBV10-2 and TRBJ2-2; 7 nucleotides line up with TRBD1. V was clipped by 3 bases and J by 4 bases; unmatched bases: 11. This CDR3 region has 17 residues. The germline gives CDR1 WSHSY, CDR2 SAAADI. The CDR3 bases that were read are TGCGCCAGCAGTGACTTCTTCCGGGACAGCCTCACCGGGGAG. Its translation: CASSDFFRDSLTGE. The whole CDR3 protein is CASSDFFRDSLTGELFF.

This clone was seen ten or more times. From the germline J gene comes the end of the CDR3, since the read stops 3 residues before it. The chain has TRBV19 and TRBJ1-1; D unclear. V lost 3 bases, J lost 0 bases, and 8 bases lay in between. The CDR3 has 14 residues. Germline CDR1 LNHDA, CDR2 SQIVND (reference sequence). CDR3 DNA (partial): TGTGCCAGTAGTATTAACAGCATGAACACTGAA. As protein: CASSINSMNTE. The whole CDR3 is CASSINSMNTEAFF.

There are many counts of this clone. The CDR3 goes on 3 residues after the read ends, and that part is filled in from the germline J gene. The chain is built from TRBV19 and TRBJ1-1, with D possibly TRBD1 on 6 matching bases. Trimming cost V 5 bases and J 0 bases, with 28 bases left between them. This CDR3 is built from 20 residues. The V gene's germline CDR1 is LNHDA and CDR2 SQIVND (reference sequence). CDR3 bases read: TGTGCCAGTAGTTCCCTTAGAAGCTTGGCAGGGGAGATACTGAACACTGAA. It specifies CASSSLRSLAGEILNTE. The CDR3 reads in full as CASSSLRSLAGEILNTEAFF.

This clone appeared many times. The CDR3 is cut off 3 residues early in the read; its end comes from the germline J gene. V gene TRBV12-3 or TRBV12-4 combines with J gene TRBJ2-3; D assignment may be TRBD1 or TRBD2 (5 bases each). The CDR3 has 14 amino acids. Trimming removed 7 bases from V and 0 bases from J, with 11 bases in between. The part of the CDR3 DNA that was read is TGTGCCAGCACTGAGGGGTCTAGCACAGATACG. Its translation is CASTEGSSTDT. The CDR3, in full, reads CASTEGSSTDTQYF.

This clone was detected ten times or more. Coverage ceases 3 residues before the CDR3 finishes, and the germline J gene fills in the end. The gene calls are TRBV2 and TRBJ2-5; no firm D call. CDR3 length: 12 amino acids. CDR1 is SNHLY, CDR2 FYNNEI, per germline. V was shortened by 9 bases and J by 7 bases, with 15 bases between the two germline ends. CDR3: CARRPDPGTQYF. The sequenced part of the CDR3 DNA is TGTGCCAGACGACCAGACCCAGGGACC.

The sample holds a few counts of this clone. Coverage ceases 3 residues before the CDR3 finishes, and the germline J gene fills in the end. The chain joins TRBV19 to TRBJ1-2, with D unclear. This CDR3 region has 13 residues. Per the germline V gene, CDR1 is LNHDA and CDR2 is SQIVND (reference sequence). Partial CDR3 DNA: TGTGCCAGTAGTACGGACTTCGGTAATGAC. Residues: CASSTDFGND. The full CDR3 reads CASSTDFGNDYTF.

This clone was detected many times. The read ends 3 residues shy of where the CDR3 ends; the end is completed using the germline J gene. The chain employs TRBV7-8 and TRBJ2-3; tentatively, D is TRBD2 (7 bases). The CDR3 is made up of 17 amino acids. The ends were cut back, 4 bases at V and 2 bases at J, with 19 bases in the middle. Germline V lookup: CDR1 SGHVS, CDR2 FQNEAQ. CDR3 sequence reads: CASSSDLAGAHTDTQYF. The part of the CDR3 DNA that was read is TGTGCCAGCAGCTCAGATCTGGCGGGGGCCCACACAGATACG.

Details on this clone: The missing CDR3 end, 3 residues past where the read stops, is filled in from the germline J gene. V is TRBV18 and J is TRBJ1-2; 9 bases align to TRBD1. This CDR3 contains 15 residues. Germline CDR1 reads KGHSH; CDR2 reads LQKENI. The CDR3: CASSPEGTGSNDYTF. CDR3 bases read: TGTGCCAGCTCACCAGAGGGGACAGGGAGCAATGAC.

This clone came up many times. The read terminates 3 residues before the CDR3 end, so the remaining end is supplied by the germline J gene. The chain recombines TRBV19 with TRBJ2-3, with D possibly TRBD2 on 5 matching bases. V was trimmed by 1 base and J by 0 bases, leaving 8 bases between them. Germline CDR1 LNHDA, CDR2 SQIVND (reference sequence). The CDR3 consists of 15 residues. This CDR3 is CASSIGSGSTDTQYF. The DNA read from the CDR3 is TGTGCCAGTAGTATAGGATCGGGGAGCACAGATACG.

This clone occurred many times. Sequencing ends 3 residues short of the CDR3 end; the germline J gene provides the rest. The chain has TRBV5-1 and TRBJ1-1; D is unresolved. This CDR3 contains 15 residues. The germline CDR1 and CDR2 sequences are SGHRS and YFSETQ. Between the trimmed V and J ends, which lost 0 bases and 0 bases, there was a span of 9 bases. CDR3 DNA, as far as it was read: TGCGCCAGCAGCTTGGGGCGGCAGATGAACACTGAA. Translating gives CASSLGRQMNTE. The CDR3 in full is CASSLGRQMNTEAFF.

With respect to this clone: The CDR3 end is not reached by the read, which stops 3 residues before it; the germline J gene fills it in. This chain joins TRBV29-1 and TRBJ2-3; 7 bases line up with TRBD1. The CDR3 is made up of 15 amino acids. The germline gives CDR1 SQVTM, CDR2 ANQGSEA. The CDR3 spells CSVDSSGQVTETQYF. CDR3 bases read: TGCAGCGTTGACTCTTCCGGACAGGTAACGGAGACG.